This T cell receptor beta chain was sequenced during a study of OX40 agonist ivuxolimab in advanced cancers. Notes on the research overall: Ivuxolimab was an agonistic, fully human IgG2 monoclonal antibody directed against OX40 (CD134), a costimulatory receptor. Partial responses occurred in three dose-escalation patients: two with cutaneous melanoma and one with hepatocellular carcinoma. Patients were allowed to have had prior anti-PD-1, anti-PD-L1 or anti-CTLA-4 therapy, and approximately 40% of the dose-escalation patients had been treated with checkpoint inhibitors. A male proportion of 82.7% and a mean age of about 60 years, ranging from 23 to 79, were recorded for the dose-escalation cohort. The paper reports the monotherapy dose-escalation portion (N of about 47 patients) of the phase I ivuxolimab trial. Intravenous ivuxolimab was administered to patients every 2 weeks at six dose levels: 0.01, 0.1, 0.3, 1.5, 3 and 10 mg/kg. Among the 50 to 55 dose-escalation patients, about 19 had hepatocellular carcinoma, roughly 15 melanoma, 9 renal cell carcinoma and 9 head and neck cancer. Peripheral TCRbeta sequencing was intended to test whether TCR sequence diversity was altered and clonal T-cell expansion was caused by ivuxolimab.

The investigation overall reported the following: Which antigens the clonally expanded peripheral T cells were specific for was not determined. Low levels of normalized T-cell clonal expansion were also shown by some nonresponding patients. Partial responders in the 0.1-3.0 mg/kg groups had among the lowest normalized peripheral clonal expansion, especially among CD8+ T cells. At doses of 0.1 to 3.0 mg/kg, clonal expansion of both CD4+ and CD8+ blood T cells was observed from baseline to week 6. After ivuxolimab, expanded clones were on average more numerous among CD8+ T cells than among CD4+ T cells.

Genomic DNA was isolated from the sorted cells so that the TCRbeta CDR3 region could be sequenced. The immunoSEQ Assay was used for sequencing of TCRbeta CDR3 regions. The clones in this table, taken by TCRdb from immuneACCESS, are in-frame only. Not every clone is retained; where verified, under half of the shortfall comes from an unresolved V gene, and the cause of the rest is unknown. This sample is represented by under 65,000 clones; 89% of them were singletons. The top ten clones comprise 12% of the sample. Of note for this clone: What antigen it recognizes has not been identified. It has no much larger one-base neighbor in the sample; base qualities were not kept.

Patients with a history of autoimmune disease or receiving systemic immunosuppression were excluded from the trial. Peripheral blood for TCR sequencing was collected from all dose cohorts at baseline, on cycle 4 day 1, and on cycle 7 day 1. Samples came from an open-label, multicenter, first-in-human phase I dose-escalation trial of ivuxolimab. Adults with locally advanced or metastatic melanoma, renal cell carcinoma, hepatocellular carcinoma or head and neck squamous cell carcinoma were enrolled in the trial. Before TCR sequencing, CD4+ T cells and CD8+ T cells from peripheral blood were sorted into separate populations. The TCR originated in an adult with an advanced solid tumor such as melanoma, head and neck, liver or kidney cancer. The sample was CD4+ or CD8+ T cells sorted from blood, taken in a trial of the OX40 agonist ivuxolimab.

The DNA is as follows: TGTGCCAGCTCACCCGACAGGGGATACAATGAGCAGTTCTTC. Translation gives CASSPDRGYNEQFF. Recombination joined TRBV18 with TRBJ2-1, with TRBD1 matching 8 junction bases. The CDR3 holds 14 amino acids from the cysteine to the phenylalanine. The entry retains the CDR3 DNA only, 42 bases that are in frame from base 1. Here V drops 3 bases and J drops 4 bases, and the junction holds 2 bases not matched to any gene. The CDR1 and CDR2 encoded by the germline V gene are KGHSH and LQKENI.